This T cell receptor beta chain was found in a study of cytomegalovirus exposure and HLA in healthy donors. The CDR3 contains 12 residues. The V end lost 6 bases, the J end lost 1 base, and 6 bases lay between the germline ends. The germline gives CDR1 MNHNY, CDR2 SVGAGI (reference sequence). This clone has just a few counts. With 60 Vbeta and 13 Jbeta primers, the PCR was carried out. Here immunoSEQ multiplex PCR was the method, and the copy in TCRdb shows in-frame clones only, minus some. The sample yields tens of thousands of clones, 70% to 80% seen once. This TCR was recovered from a woman aged 55-70 years in good health and CMV-seropositive. The chain uses TRBV6-6 and TRBJ1-1; D is ambiguous. The sample consisted of PBMCs. The CDR3 DNA follows: TGTGCCAGCAGCTCAGGGAACACTGAAGCTTTCTTT. This sequence encodes CASSSGNTEAFF.